This T cell receptor beta chain was obtained from a study of T cells after yellow fever vaccination. General observations from the study: Reappearing after the booster were most of the clones from primary vaccination (approximately 96% CD4, 70% to 90% CD8). Researchers cautioned that FACS-sorted repertoires could harbor abundant clonotypes contaminating from the bulk population. Overlap between CD4 and CD8 compartments was detected for a small share of clonotypes.

V lost 5 bases to trimming and J lost 1 base, with 17 bases between them. The CDR3 extends over 16 amino acids. Synthesis of TCR cDNA relied on 5'RACE template switching, which attached a universal primer site and UMIs. TCRdb called the 5' RACE reads again in MiXCR, with one record for every CDR3 protein. The table records 250,000 to 300,000 distinct CDR3 sequences, about 5.2% of them present only once. This clonotype was detected only a few times. Its antigen remains unknown. The rearrangement joins TRBV12-3 or TRBV12-4 to TRBJ1-2; D call uncertain. The sequence derives from a man in his late teens or twenties who received the YFV17D yellow fever vaccine. The sequencing here drew on CD4+ T cells sorted from PBMCs, taken on the day of the yellow fever booster vaccination. The CDR3 is CASSHRREPINYGYTF. The CDR3, as DNA: TGTGCCAGCAGTCACAGACGGGAACCAATTAACTATGGCTACACCTTC.